Shown below are 15 T cell receptor beta chains from a single sample sequenced in a study of CD8 T cells in ankylosing spondylitis. Study findings and constraints: Ankylosing spondylitis blood appeared to be characterized by a TCR beta motif of 7 to 9 highly homologous variants.

TCRdb recomputed calls from the 5' RACE reads with MiXCR, one row per CDR3 protein. This repertoire shows approximately 540,000 distinct CDR3 sequences, about an eighth found once; its top ten account for 6.8%. These receptors lack a known antigen. Sample: blood, either unsorted or a sorted T cell fraction (not recorded which). The receptors shown here come from a male donor with ankylosing spondylitis.

This clonotype has just a few counts. As DNA, the CDR3 is TGTGCCACCAGCAGGAAGACGGGCATGAACACTGAAGCTTTCTTT. This encodes CATSRKTGMNTEAFF. This chain links TRBV15 with TRBJ1-1; D is uncertain. This CDR3 region has 15 residues. Germline assignment: CDR1 LNHNV and CDR2 YYDKDF (reference sequence). Trimming removed 3 bases at V and 0 bases at J, with 11 bases between.

V is TRBV20-1 and J is TRBJ2-7; the match to TRBD2 covers 13 bases. CDR1 is DFQATT, CDR2 SNEGSKA, per germline (reference sequence). The CDR3 is 13 residues long. V lost 7 bases and J lost 6; bases outside the gene matches: 6. CDR3: CSVGLAGVLEQYV. The CDR3 nucleotides are TGCAGTGTAGGACTAGCGGGAGTTCTCGAGCAGTACGTC.

The chain is built from TRBV3-1 and TRBJ2-5; TRBD2 aligns across 7 bases. Unmatched junction bases numbered 6, after V lost 4 bases and J lost 1 base. The V gene's germline CDR1 is LGHDT and CDR2 YNNKEL (reference sequence). CDR3 length equals 15 residues. This chain's CDR3 is CASSPPTSRQETQYF. DNA of the CDR3: TGTGCCAGCAGCCCCCCGACTAGCCGCCAAGAGACCCAGTACTTC.

Ten or more counts support this clonotype. The V and J genes are TRBV9 and TRBJ2-1, with D perhaps given as TRBD1 or TRBD2 (5 bases each). V lost 0 bases and J 4 bases, leaving 11 bases between the germline ends. Germline V gene data show CDR1 as SGDLS and CDR2 as YYNGEE. The CDR3 is 15 residues long. The CDR3 DNA reads as TGTGCCAGCAGCGTAGCGTGGGACCTATACAATGAGCAGTTCTTC. It yields the protein CASSVAWDLYNEQFF.

In its sample, this clonotype was seen a few times. The chain recombines TRBV20-1 with TRBJ2-3; a possible D gene is TRBD2 (5 bases). Per the germline V gene, CDR1 is DFQATT and CDR2 is SNEGSKA (reference sequence). Trimming pared 0 bases from V and 6 bases from J, leaving 10 bases between. The CDR3 sequence is 13 residues long. The CDR3 DNA sequence: TGCAGTGCTAGAGATCCCATAGCGGATACGCAGTATTTT. As protein: CSARDPIADTQYF.

The chain combines TRBV18 with TRBJ1-5; 7 nucleotides agree with TRBD1. The CDR3 loop spans 17 amino acids. The J segment lost 4 bases and the V segment lost 0 bases, leaving 9 bases of the junction unmatched. The germline V gene has CDR1 KGHSH and CDR2 LQKENI. This chain's CDR3 is CASSPPPGPGGNQPQHF. The CDR3 DNA is TGTGCCAGCTCACCACCCCCCGGGCCAGGGGGGAATCAGCCCCAGCATTTT.

This clonotype has a count of ten or more. V and J are TRBV5-1 and TRBJ1-5; D gene uncertain. V lost 4 bases, J lost 5 bases, and 10 bases lay in between. The germline V gene encodes CDR1 SGHRS and CDR2 YFSETQ. The CDR3 has 13 amino acids. The CDR3 bases are TGCGCCAGCAGCCTTTCGGTAGATCAGCCCCAGCATTTT. Protein: CASSLSVDQPQHF.

This sequence joins TRBV3-1 and TRBJ1-2, with D maybe TRBD1 (5 bases). CDR3 size: 14 residues. Trimming left V 4 bases short and J 2 bases short, with 11 bases between. Germline CDR1 is LGHDT and CDR2 is YNNKEL (reference sequence). This CDR3 reads CASSPTGLNYGYTF. In nucleotides, the CDR3 is TGTGCCAGCAGCCCGACGGGGCTAAACTATGGCTACACCTTC.

This clonotype was counted a few times. The chain links TRBV11-2 to TRBJ2-1; D remains ambiguous. The ends were cut back, 7 bases at V and 1 base at J, with 8 bases in the middle. Germline CDR1 reads SGHAT; CDR2 reads FQNNGV. The CDR3 runs to 13 residues. The CDR3 loop is CASNFRSYNEQFF. The DNA of the CDR3 is TGTGCCAGCAACTTCCGGTCCTACAATGAGCAGTTCTTC.

In its sample, this clonotype was seen a few times. The rearrangement uses TRBV6-2 or TRBV6-3 and TRBJ1-5, with D unclear. From germline, CDR1 is MNHEY and CDR2 SVGEGT. The CDR3 runs 16 residues. Trimming took 0 bases from V and 0 from J, leaving 9 bases between them. The CDR3 is CASSYSPSYSNQPQHF. Written as DNA, the CDR3 is TGTGCCAGCAGTTACTCGCCGTCGTATAGCAATCAGCCCCAGCATTTT.

This clonotype was observed many times. The chain couples TRBV12-3 or TRBV12-4 to TRBJ2-1; 8 bases map to TRBD2. There are 14 residues in the CDR3. The V segment lost 7 bases and the J segment 0 bases; nucleotides outside the gene matches: 2. The CDR3 DNA reads as TGTGCCAGCAAAGCGGGAGTCTCCTACAATGAGCAGTTCTTC. Encoded protein: CASKAGVSYNEQFF.

This clonotype was found a few times. The genes are TRBV20-1 and TRBJ2-1; 10 bases agree with TRBD2. The germline CDR1 and CDR2 sequences are DFQATT and SNEGSKA (reference sequence). This CDR3 spans 14 amino acids. The V gene end was trimmed by 2 bases and the J gene end by 13 bases; junction bases not matched to a gene: 11. The CDR3 sequence: CSARLRLAGIEQFF. In nucleotides, the CDR3 is TGCAGTGCTAGACTCCGACTAGCGGGTATCGAACAGTTCTTC.

This clonotype was seen at least ten times. The rearrangement uses TRBV7-8 and TRBJ1-2; the D gene is possibly TRBD1 (6 bases). Germline CDR1 SGHVS, CDR2 FQNEAQ. The CDR3 extends over 14 amino acids. Trimming stripped 4 bases from V and 4 bases from J, with 13 bases between. The CDR3 DNA follows: TGTGCCAGCAGCTACCAGGGGATCTTCTATGGCTACACCTTC. Translation: CASSYQGIFYGYTF.

This chain joins TRBV14 and TRBJ1-6; D ambiguous. Germline V CDR1 and CDR2: SGHDN, FVKESK. CDR3 size: 15 residues. The ends were cut back, 6 bases at V and 5 bases at J, with 14 bases in the middle. As DNA, the CDR3 is TGTGCCAGCAGTCCGCTGAGAATAGATAATTCACCCCTCCACTTT. This translates into CASSPLRIDNSPLHF.

The chain employs TRBV10-3 and TRBJ1-1; D is unclear. Trimming pared 4 bases from V and 3 bases from J, leaving 9 bases between. The germline gives CDR1 ENHRY, CDR2 SYGVKD. This CDR3 contains 13 residues. CDR3 loop: CAISGGVYTEAFF. CDR3 nucleotides: TGTGCCATCAGTGGGGGTGTATACACTGAAGCTTTCTTT.